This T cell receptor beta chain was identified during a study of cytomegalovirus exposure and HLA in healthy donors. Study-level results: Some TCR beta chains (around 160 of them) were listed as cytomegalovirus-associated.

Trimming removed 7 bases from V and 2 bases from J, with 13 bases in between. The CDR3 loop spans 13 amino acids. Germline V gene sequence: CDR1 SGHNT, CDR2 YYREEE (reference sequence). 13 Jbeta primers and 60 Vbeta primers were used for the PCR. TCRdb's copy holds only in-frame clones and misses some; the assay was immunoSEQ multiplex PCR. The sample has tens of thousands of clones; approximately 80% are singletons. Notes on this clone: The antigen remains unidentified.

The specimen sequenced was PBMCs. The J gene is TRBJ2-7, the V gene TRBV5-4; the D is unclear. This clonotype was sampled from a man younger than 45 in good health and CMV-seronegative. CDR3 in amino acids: CASRPYGAYEQYF. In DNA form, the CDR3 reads TGTGCCAGCCGTCCGTACGGAGCCTACGAGCAGTACTTC.